This TCR beta chain was sequenced in a study of shared clonotypes between healthy human individuals. HIV-negative, healthy adults without recent acute infections or vaccinations were the donors. Germline V gene data show CDR1 as SEHNR and CDR2 as FQNEAQ (reference sequence). V was clipped by 1 base and J by 9 bases; unmatched bases: 6. This CDR3 comprises 15 residues. Sequenced by immunoSEQ multiplex PCR; TCRdb stores in-frame clones only, minus some. The table shows approximately 500,000 clones, with approximately 79% occurring only once. This clone was seen just once. Sequenced material: PBMCs. This chain links TRBV7-9 with TRBJ2-1; TRBD2 agrees at 10 bases. The receptor was derived from a woman aged 40 to 50 in good health. Some clones in this sample may be carry-over from other donors' samples. CDR3 sequence (DNA): TGTGCCAGCAGCTTAGGGGCTAGCGGGAGTAGTGAGCAGTTCTTC. Translation gives CASSLGASGSSEQFF.